The next 8 T cell receptor beta chains were all read from a single sample in a study of blood T cell repertoires in COVID-19 (dated by TCRdb to the early 2020s). Libraries were prepared through the immunoSEQ multiplex PCR assay. TCRdb obtained this table from immuneACCESS and retained in-frame rearrangements with V and J assigned. These tables miss some clones; where compared with another copy, unresolved V genes account for less than half of the shortfall, and the remainder is unexplained. This sample holds about 260,000 clones; around 84% were observed only once. 4% to 5% of the sample is held by the ten biggest clonotypes. Source material: peripheral blood. The source of these receptors is a man aged 55-75 years with acute or convalescent COVID-19.

The chain employs TRBV10-3 and TRBJ2-3, with 8 positions matching TRBD2. The ends lost 6 bases at V and 2 bases at J; junction bases unmatched: 4. Germline V gives CDR1 ENHRY, CDR2 SYGVKD. CDR3 length: 14 residues. CDR3 DNA: TGTGCCATCAGACTAGCGGAGATCACAGATACGCAGTATTTT. Protein product: CAIRLAEITDTQYF.

The table lists this clone with a count of one. The chain uses TRBV5-1 and TRBJ2-3, with D maybe TRBD2 (6 bases). CDR3 size: 14 residues. The V and J ends lost 2 bases and 2 bases respectively, with 9 bases between them. CDR1 is SGHRS and CDR2 is YFSETQ in the germline V gene. Here the CDR3 DNA reads TGCGCCAGCAGCTTAGGGACTCCCACAGATACGCAGTATTTT. Residues: CASSLGTPTDTQYF.

The V and J genes are TRBV5-1 and TRBJ2-7, with TRBD1 matching over 11 bases. Germline lookup yields CDR1 SGHRS and CDR2 YFSETQ. This CDR3 region has 16 residues. Trimming took 4 bases from V and 2 from J; bases not matched to a gene: 8. CDR3 amino acids: CASSPQTGQGAYEQYF. CDR3 coding DNA: TGCGCCAGCAGCCCTCAGACGGGACAGGGGGCCTACGAGCAGTACTTC.

This clone has a single count. The gene calls are TRBV14 and TRBJ2-7; 7 bases are a match to TRBD1. V trimming: 5 bases; J trimming: 6 bases; junction bases outside the gene matches: 16. The V gene's germline CDR1 is SGHDN and CDR2 FVKESK. CDR3 length: 16 residues. The CDR3 DNA reads as TGTGCCAGCAGCGAGACGGGAACGACAGGGCCGAGCGAGCAGTACTTC. Encoded protein: CASSETGTTGPSEQYF.

CDR3 amino acids: CASRAVAGKSTDTQYF. DNA for the CDR3: TGTGCCAGCAGGGCCGTAGCGGGAAAAAGCACAGATACGCAGTATTTT. The chain recombines TRBV28 with TRBJ2-3; 8 nucleotides agree with TRBD2. The CDR3 has 16 amino acids. J was trimmed by 0 bases and V by 6 bases; bases with no gene match: 8. Per the germline V gene, CDR1 is MDHEN and CDR2 is SYDVKM.

The gene calls are TRBV7-9 and TRBJ2-1; 10 bases align to TRBD2. V trimming: 4 bases; J trimming: 14 bases; junction bases outside the gene matches: 8. The CDR3 sequence is 13 residues long. CDR1 and CDR2 (germline): SEHNR, FQNEAQ (reference sequence). The CDR3: CASSSLAGGGKFF. DNA for the CDR3: TGTGCCAGCAGCTCCTTAGCGGGAGGTGGGAAGTTCTTC.

This sequence joins TRBV19 and TRBJ1-2, with a weak D call TRBD1 (6 bases). Trimming pared 6 bases from V and 4 bases from J, leaving 18 bases between. There are 15 residues in the CDR3. CDR1 is LNHDA, CDR2 SQIVND, per germline (reference sequence). The CDR3 sequence is CASRRDGTNSYGYTF. The CDR3 DNA reads as TGTGCCAGTAGAAGGGACGGGACAAACTCCTATGGCTACACCTTC.

This clone was recorded a few times. The rearrangement uses TRBV10-3 and TRBJ1-1, with D perhaps matching TRBD1 (6 bases). CDR3 length: 13 residues. Germline-derived CDR1 and CDR2 are ENHRY and SYGVKD. Between the trimmed V and J ends, which lost 6 bases and 1 base, there was a span of 9 bases. For the CDR3, the DNA is TGTGCCATCAGGGGGACACCGAACACTGAAGCTTTCTTT. It yields the protein CAIRGTPNTEAFF.